Listed below are T cell receptor beta chains from one sample, sequenced in a study of T-cell memory formation after mild COVID-19. TCRdb re-derived calls from the 5' RACE reads in MiXCR, one entry per CDR3 protein. The sample includes roughly 110,000 distinct CDR3 sequences, about a sixth seen only once; the top ten take 28%. Input material: PBMCs or a T cell subset sorted from them (not recorded which). Receptors were obtained from an adult woman who had mild COVID-19 (a few samples of this study predate the infection). Cell type and time point are not known. The CDR3 runs from the conserved cysteine through the conserved F or W. The D gene is left open where the match is weak. Clone sizes are given selectively: once, few, many, or a class where the clone is expanded.

>.|TRBJ1-1|TRBV6-1|.
TGTGCCAGCAGTGAATCGGGACACAAGAACACTGAAGCTTTCTTT
CASSESGHKNTEAFF
>TRBD1|TRBJ2-4|TRBV2|few
TGTGCCAGCAGTTTAACCGTCAGGGGGGCCAAAAACATTCAGTACTTC
CASSLTVRGAKNIQYF
>TRBD2|TRBJ2-7|TRBV30|.
TGTGCCTGGAGGCGAAGCGGGAGGAGCTACGAGCAGTACTTC
CAWRRSGRSYEQYF
>TRBD2|TRBJ2-5|TRBV7-2|.
TGTGCCAGCAGACTAGCGGAGCAAGAGACCCAGTACTTC
CASRLAEQETQYF
>.|TRBJ2-1|TRBV11-3|few
TGTGCCAGCAGCTTCCGTTACACGCCGGGAGAGCAGTTCTTC
CASSFRYTPGEQFF
>.|TRBJ2-4|TRBV2|.
TGTGCCAGCAGTGAAATTGGTGGAAACATTCAGTACTTC
CASSEIGGNIQYF
>TRBD1|TRBJ2-7|TRBV5-6|few
TGTGCCAGCAGCTCGACAGGGGCCGGTAGCTCCTACGAGCAGTACTTC
CASSSTGAGSSYEQYF
>TRBD2|TRBJ2-3|TRBV28|few
TGTGCCAGCAGTTTAGGACTAGACCCAGATACGCAGTATTTT
CASSLGLDPDTQYF
>TRBD2|TRBJ2-1|TRBV7-3|.
TGTGCCAGCAGCCCGCTAGCGGGGGGGCCCGATGAGCAGTTCTTC
CASSPLAGGPDEQFF
>.|TRBJ1-2|TRBV10-3|.
TGTGCCATCAGTGAGTCAAAAGGGATTGGCTACACCTTC
CAISESKGIGYTF
>TRBD2|TRBJ2-7|TRBV6-6|.
TGTGCCAGCAGTTACCCACCGCCGGGAGGGCCCTACGAGCAGTACTTC
CASSYPPPGGPYEQYF
>TRBD2|TRBJ2-3|TRBV12-3/TRBV12-4|.
TGTGCCAGCAGTTCGGGACTAGGGAGCACAGATACGCAGTATTTT
CASSSGLGSTDTQYF
>TRBD2|TRBJ2-7|TRBV20-1|few
TGCAGTGCGTCCGGGACTAACTCCTACGAGCAGTACTTC
CSASGTNSYEQYF
>TRBD2|TRBJ2-7|TRBV29-1|.
TGCAGCGTTGTGCGGCTAGCGGGAGGTGCCGGCAGCCACGAGCAGTACTTC
CSVVRLAGGAGSHEQYF
>.|TRBJ2-3|TRBV12-1|.
TGTGCCAGCTCAGAGCTAGCGGGGGAGCCGGATACGCAGTATTTT
CASSELAGEPDTQYF
>.|TRBJ2-6|TRBV4-1|many
TGCGCCAGCAGCCGGGCCAACGTCCTGACTTTC
CASSRANVLTF
>TRBD1|TRBJ1-5|TRBV24-1|.
TGTGCCACGGACAGGGGAGGAAATCAGCCCCAGCATTTT
CATDRGGNQPQHF
>.|TRBJ2-4|TRBV7-8|few
TGTGCCAGCAGCTTAGATGCCCAAAAGTACATTCAGTACTTC
CASSLDAQKYIQYF
>TRBD2|TRBJ2-1|TRBV20-1|.
TGCAGTGCTAGAGGGGGCAGCGGGAGGAATAATGAGCAGTTCTTC
CSARGGSGRNNEQFF
>TRBD2|TRBJ2-2|TRBV7-2|.
TGTGCCAGCAGCACACCGGGGGGGCTGGCCGGGGAGCTGTTTTTT
CASSTPGGLAGELFF
>TRBD2|TRBJ2-1|TRBV7-9|.
TGTGCCAGCAGCTTGACTAGCGGGAGTAGAGATGAGCAGTTCTTC
CASSLTSGSRDEQFF
>.|TRBJ1-2|TRBV7-3|few
TGTGCCAGCAGCCCAGCCCCGGGACAACCGATCTATGGCTACACCTTC
CASSPAPGQPIYGYTF
>.|TRBJ1-1|TRBV24-1|.
TGTGCCACCAGTGACTTCTTGGCCACTGAAGCTTTCTTT
CATSDFLATEAFF